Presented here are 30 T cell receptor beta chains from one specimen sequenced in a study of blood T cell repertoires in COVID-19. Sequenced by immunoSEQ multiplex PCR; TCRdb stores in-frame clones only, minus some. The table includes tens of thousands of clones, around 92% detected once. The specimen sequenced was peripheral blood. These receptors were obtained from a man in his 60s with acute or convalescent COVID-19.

The chain's CDR3 is CASGDRISVSSYEQYF. CDR3 DNA sequence: TGTGCTAGTGGTGATCGTATTAGTGTCTCCTCCTACGAGCAGTACTTC. This rearrangement joins TRBV12-5 to TRBJ2-7, with no clear D. This CDR3 comprises 16 residues. Germline V gene lookup returns CDR1 LGHNT and CDR2 FRNRAP. V shed 5 bases and J shed 0 bases, with 17 bases lying between them.

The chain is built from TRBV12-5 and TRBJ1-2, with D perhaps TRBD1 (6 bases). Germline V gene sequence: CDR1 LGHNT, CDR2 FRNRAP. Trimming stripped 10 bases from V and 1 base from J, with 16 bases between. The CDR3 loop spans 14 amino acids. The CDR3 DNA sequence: TGTGCTATGGTACAGGGAAGTCTTAACTATGGCTACACCTTC. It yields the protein CAMVQGSLNYGYTF.

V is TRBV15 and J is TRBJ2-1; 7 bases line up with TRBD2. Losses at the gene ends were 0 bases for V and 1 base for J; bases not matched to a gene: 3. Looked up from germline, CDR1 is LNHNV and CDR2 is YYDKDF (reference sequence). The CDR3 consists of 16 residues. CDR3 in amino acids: CATSREAGRSYNEQFF. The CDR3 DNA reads TGTGCCACCAGCAGAGAAGCGGGAAGGTCCTACAATGAGCAGTTCTTC.

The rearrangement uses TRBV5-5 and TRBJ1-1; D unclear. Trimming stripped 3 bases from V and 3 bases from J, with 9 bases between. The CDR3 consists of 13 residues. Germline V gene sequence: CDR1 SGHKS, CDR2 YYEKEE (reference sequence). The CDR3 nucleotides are TGTGCCAGCAGCTATGTTTCCGACACTGAAGCTTTCTTT. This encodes CASSYVSDTEAFF. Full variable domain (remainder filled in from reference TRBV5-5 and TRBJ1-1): DAGVTQSPTHLIKTRGQQVTLRCSPISGHKSVSWYQQVLGQGPQFIFQYYEKEERGRGNFPDRFSARQFPNYSSELNVNALLLGDSALYLCASSYVSDTEAFFGQGTRLTVV.

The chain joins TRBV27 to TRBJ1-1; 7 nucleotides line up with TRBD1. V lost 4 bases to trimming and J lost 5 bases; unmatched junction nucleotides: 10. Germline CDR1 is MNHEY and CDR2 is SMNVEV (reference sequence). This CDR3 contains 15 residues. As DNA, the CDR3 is TGTGCCAGCAGTTCGGCGAGGGGGCCTAAGACTGAAGCTTTCTTT. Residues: CASSSARGPKTEAFF.

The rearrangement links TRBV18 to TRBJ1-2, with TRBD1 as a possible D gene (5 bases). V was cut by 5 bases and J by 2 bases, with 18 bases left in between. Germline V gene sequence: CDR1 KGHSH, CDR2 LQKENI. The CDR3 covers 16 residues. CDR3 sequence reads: CASSGGTRTENYGYTF. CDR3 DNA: TGTGCCAGCTCAGGCGGGACGAGGACGGAGAACTATGGCTACACCTTC.

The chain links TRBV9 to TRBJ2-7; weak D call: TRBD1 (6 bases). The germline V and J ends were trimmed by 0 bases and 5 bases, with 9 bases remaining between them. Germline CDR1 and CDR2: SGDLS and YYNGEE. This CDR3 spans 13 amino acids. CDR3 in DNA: TGTGCCAGCAGCGTAGTTGGGGGCCACGAGCAGTACTTC. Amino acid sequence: CASSVVGGHEQYF.

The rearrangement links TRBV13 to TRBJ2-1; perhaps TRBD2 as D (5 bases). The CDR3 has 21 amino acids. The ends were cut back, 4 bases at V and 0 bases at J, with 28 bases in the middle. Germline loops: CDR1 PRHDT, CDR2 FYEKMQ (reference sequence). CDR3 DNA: TGTGCCAGCAGCTCACCGTTTGAGGAGGCCCGTACCTGGAGCTCCTACAATGAGCAGTTCTTC. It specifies CASSSPFEEARTWSSYNEQFF. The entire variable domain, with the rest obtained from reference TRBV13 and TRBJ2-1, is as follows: AAGVIQSPRHLIKEKRETATLKCYPIPRHDTVYWYQQGPGQDPQFLISFYEKMQSDKGSIPDRFSAQQFSDYHSELNMSSLELGDSALYFCASSSPFEEARTWSSYNEQFFGPGTRLTVL.

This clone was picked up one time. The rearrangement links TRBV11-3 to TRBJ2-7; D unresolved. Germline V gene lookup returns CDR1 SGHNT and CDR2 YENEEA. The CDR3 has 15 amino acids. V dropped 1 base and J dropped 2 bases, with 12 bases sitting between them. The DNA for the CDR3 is TGTGCCAGCAGCTTAGGAGGCGCGGCCACCTACGAGCAGTACTTC. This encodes CASSLGGAATYEQYF.

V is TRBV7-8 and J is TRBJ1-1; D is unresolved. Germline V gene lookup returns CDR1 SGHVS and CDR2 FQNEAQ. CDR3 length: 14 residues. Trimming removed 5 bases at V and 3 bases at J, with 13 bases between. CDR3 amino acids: CASSLQSLYTEAFF. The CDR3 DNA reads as TGTGCCAGCAGCCTACAATCCCTTTACACTGAAGCTTTCTTT. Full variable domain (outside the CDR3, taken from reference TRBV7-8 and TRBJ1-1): GAGVSQSPRYKVAKRGQDVALRCDPISGHVSLFWYQQALGQGPEFLTYFQNEAQLDKSGLPSDRFFAERPEGSVSTLKIQRTQQEDSAVYLCASSLQSLYTEAFFGQGTRLTVV.

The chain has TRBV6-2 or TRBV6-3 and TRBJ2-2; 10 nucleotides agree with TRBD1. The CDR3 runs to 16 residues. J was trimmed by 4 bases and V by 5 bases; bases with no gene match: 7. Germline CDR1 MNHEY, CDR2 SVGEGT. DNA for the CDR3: TGTGCCAGCAGTACCGACAGGGGGCCCAGCACCGGGGAGCTGTTTTTT. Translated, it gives CASSTDRGPSTGELFF.

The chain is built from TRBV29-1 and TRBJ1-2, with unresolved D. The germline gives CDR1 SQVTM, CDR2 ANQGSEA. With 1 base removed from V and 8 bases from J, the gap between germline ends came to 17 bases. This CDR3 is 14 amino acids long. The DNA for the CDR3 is TGCAGCGTTGAAGCGGCCAGTAGGAGAGGCGGCTACACCTTC. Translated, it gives CSVEAASRRGGYTF.

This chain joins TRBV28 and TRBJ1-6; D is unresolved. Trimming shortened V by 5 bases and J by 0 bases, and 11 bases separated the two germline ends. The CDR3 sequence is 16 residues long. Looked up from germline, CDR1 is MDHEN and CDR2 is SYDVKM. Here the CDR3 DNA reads TGTGCCAGCAGTAGGAGGCCCGACTCCTATAATTCACCCCTCCACTTT. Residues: CASSRRPDSYNSPLHF. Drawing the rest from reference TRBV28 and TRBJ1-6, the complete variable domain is DVKVTQSSRYLVKRTGEKVFLECVQDMDHENMFWYRQDPGLGLRLIYFSYDVKMKEKGDIPEGYSVSREKKERFSLILESASTNQTSMYLCASSRRPDSYNSPLHFGNGTRLTVT.

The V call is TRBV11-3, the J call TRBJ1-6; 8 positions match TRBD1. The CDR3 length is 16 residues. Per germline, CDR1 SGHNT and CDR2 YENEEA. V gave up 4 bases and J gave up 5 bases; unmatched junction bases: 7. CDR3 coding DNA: TGTGCCAGCAGCTCCAGACAGGGGTGGAATAATTCACCCCTCCACTTT. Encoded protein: CASSSRQGWNNSPLHF.

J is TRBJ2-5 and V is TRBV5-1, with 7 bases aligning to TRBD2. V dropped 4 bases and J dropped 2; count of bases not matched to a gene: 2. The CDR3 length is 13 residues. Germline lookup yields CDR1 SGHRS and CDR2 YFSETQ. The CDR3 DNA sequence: TGCGCCAGCAGCAGGGAGGGACAAGAGACCCAGTACTTC. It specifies CASSREGQETQYF. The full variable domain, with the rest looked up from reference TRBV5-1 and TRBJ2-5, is KAGVTQTPRYLIKTRGQQVTLSCSPISGHRSVSWYQQTPGQGLQFLFEYFSETQRNKGNFPGRFSGRQFSNSRSEMNVSTLELGDSALYLCASSREGQETQYFGPGTRLLVL.

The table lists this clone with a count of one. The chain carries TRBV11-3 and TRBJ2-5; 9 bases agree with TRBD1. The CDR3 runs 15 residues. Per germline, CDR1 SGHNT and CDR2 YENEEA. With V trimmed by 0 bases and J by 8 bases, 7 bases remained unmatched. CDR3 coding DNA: TGTGCCAGCAGCTTAGATAGGACAGGGGCCTCCACCCAGTACTTC. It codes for CASSLDRTGASTQYF.

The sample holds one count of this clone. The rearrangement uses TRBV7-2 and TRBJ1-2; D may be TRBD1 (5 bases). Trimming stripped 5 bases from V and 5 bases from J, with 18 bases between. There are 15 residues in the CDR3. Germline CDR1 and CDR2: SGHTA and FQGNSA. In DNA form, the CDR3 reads TGTGCCAGCAGCAGACAAAGAGGCGGGGGTTATGGCTACACCTTC. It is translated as CASSRQRGGGYGYTF. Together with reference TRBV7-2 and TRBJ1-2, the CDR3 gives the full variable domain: GAGVSQSPSNKVTEKGKDVELRCDPISGHTALYWYRQSLGQGLEFLIYFQGNSAPDKSGLPSDRFSAERTGGSVSTLTIQRTQQEDSAVYLCASSRQRGGGYGYTFGSGTRLTVV.

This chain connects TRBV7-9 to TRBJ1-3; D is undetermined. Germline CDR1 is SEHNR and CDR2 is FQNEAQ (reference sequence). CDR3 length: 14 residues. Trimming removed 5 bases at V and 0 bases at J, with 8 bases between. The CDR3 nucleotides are TGTGCCAGCAGCACACCAAACTCTGGAAACACCATATATTTT. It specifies CASSTPNSGNTIYF.

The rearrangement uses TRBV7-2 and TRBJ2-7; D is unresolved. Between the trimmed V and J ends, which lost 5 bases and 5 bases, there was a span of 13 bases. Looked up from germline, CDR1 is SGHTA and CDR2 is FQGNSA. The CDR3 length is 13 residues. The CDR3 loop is CASSLTYPDEQYF. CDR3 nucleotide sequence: TGTGCCAGCAGCCTCACTTATCCGGACGAGCAGTACTTC.

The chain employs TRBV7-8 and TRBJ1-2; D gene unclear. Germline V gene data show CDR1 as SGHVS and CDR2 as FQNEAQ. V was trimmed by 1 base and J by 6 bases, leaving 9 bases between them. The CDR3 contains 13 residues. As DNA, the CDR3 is TGTGCCAGCAGCTTAGGGCGCGGGGATGGCTACACCTTC. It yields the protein CASSLGRGDGYTF.

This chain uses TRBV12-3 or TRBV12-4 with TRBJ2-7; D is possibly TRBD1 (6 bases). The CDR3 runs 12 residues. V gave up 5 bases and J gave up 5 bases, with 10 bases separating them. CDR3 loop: CASSNRVHEQYF. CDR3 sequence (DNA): TGTGCCAGCAGTAACAGGGTCCACGAGCAGTACTTC.

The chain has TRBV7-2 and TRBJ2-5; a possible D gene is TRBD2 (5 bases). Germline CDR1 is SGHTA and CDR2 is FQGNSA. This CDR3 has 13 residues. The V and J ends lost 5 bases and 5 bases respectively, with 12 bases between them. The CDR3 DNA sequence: TGTGCCAGCAGCCGCCGACCGGGGGAGACCCAGTACTTC. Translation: CASSRRPGETQYF.

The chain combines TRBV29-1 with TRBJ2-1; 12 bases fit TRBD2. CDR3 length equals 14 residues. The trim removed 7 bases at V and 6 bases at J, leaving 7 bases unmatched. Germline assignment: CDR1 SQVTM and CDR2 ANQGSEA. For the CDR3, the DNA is TGCAGCGCCTCCGGACTAGCGGGGTTCAATGAGCAGTTCTTC. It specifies CSASGLAGFNEQFF.

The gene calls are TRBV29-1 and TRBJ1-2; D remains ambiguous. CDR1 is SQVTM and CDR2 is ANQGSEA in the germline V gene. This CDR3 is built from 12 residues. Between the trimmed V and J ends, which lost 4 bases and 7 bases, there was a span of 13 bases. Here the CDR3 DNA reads TGCAGCGTTGGCTCGGGAGTGGGTGGCTACACCTTC. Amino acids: CSVGSGVGGYTF.

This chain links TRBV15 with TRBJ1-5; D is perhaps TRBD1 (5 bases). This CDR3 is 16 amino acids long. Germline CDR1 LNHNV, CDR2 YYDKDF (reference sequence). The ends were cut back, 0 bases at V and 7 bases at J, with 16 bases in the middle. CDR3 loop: CATSREGQGAGQPQHF. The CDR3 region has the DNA TGTGCCACCAGCAGAGAAGGGCAGGGTGCAGGACAGCCCCAGCATTTT.

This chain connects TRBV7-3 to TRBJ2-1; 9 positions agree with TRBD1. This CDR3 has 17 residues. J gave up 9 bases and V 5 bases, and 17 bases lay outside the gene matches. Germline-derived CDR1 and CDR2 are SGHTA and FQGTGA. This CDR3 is CASSPGVIPGQGFEQFF. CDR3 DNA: TGTGCCAGCAGCCCGGGGGTGATACCGGGACAGGGATTTGAGCAGTTCTTC.

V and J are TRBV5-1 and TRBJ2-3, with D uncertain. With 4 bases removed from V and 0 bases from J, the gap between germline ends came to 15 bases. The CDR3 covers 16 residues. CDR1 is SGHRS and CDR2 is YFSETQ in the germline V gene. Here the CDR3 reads CASSVDFPTSTDTQYF. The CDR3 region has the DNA TGCGCCAGCAGCGTCGACTTTCCCACTAGCACAGATACGCAGTATTTT. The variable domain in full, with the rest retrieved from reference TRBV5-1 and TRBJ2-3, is KAGVTQTPRYLIKTRGQQVTLSCSPISGHRSVSWYQQTPGQGLQFLFEYFSETQRNKGNFPGRFSGRQFSNSRSEMNVSTLELGDSALYLCASSVDFPTSTDTQYFGPGTRLTVL.

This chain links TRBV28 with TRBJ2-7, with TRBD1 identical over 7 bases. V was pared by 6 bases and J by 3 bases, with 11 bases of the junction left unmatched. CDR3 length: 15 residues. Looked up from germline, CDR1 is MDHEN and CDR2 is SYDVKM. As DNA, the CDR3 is TGTGCCAGCAGCCTCGGGACAGTACGGGGCTACGAGCAGTACTTC. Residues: CASSLGTVRGYEQYF.

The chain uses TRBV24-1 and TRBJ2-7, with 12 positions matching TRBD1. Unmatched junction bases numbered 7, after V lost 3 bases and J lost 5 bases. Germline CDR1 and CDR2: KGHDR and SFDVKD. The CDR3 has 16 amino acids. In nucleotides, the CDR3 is TGTGCCACCAGTGATAACTCGGGACAGGGGGCCGACGAGCAGTACTTC. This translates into CATSDNSGQGADEQYF.

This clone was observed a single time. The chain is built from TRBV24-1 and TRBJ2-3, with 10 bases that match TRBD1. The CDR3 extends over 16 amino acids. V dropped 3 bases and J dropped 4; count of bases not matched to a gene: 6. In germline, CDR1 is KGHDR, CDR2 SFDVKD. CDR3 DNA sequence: TGTGCCACCAGTGATCCCGGGACAGGGGCGGCAGATACGCAGTATTTT. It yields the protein CATSDPGTGAADTQYF.